The TCR beta chain described here comes from a study of T cells in Graves' hyperthyroidism and ophthalmopathy. Using RNA transcripts as the source, TCR beta CDR3 regions were amplified. HTBI primers were the set used in a first-round RT-PCR of the TCR CDR3. Using its own MiXCR run on the multiplex PCR reads, TCRdb lists one record per CDR3 protein. The profile shows a few hundred thousand distinct CDR3 sequences, under 25% of them singletons. Germline V lookup: CDR1 MNHNS, CDR2 SASEGT. Trimming took 8 bases from V and 4 from J, leaving 14 bases between them. The CDR3 has 14 residues. This TCR came from a young man with Graves' hyperthyroidism. The specimen sequenced was blood. The rearrangement uses TRBV6-1 and TRBJ2-2; the D gene is possibly TRBD2 (5 bases). The CDR3 spells CASARVVGTGELFF. DNA for the CDR3: TGTGCCAGCGCGAGGGTCGTTGGCACCGGGGAGCTGTTTTTT.